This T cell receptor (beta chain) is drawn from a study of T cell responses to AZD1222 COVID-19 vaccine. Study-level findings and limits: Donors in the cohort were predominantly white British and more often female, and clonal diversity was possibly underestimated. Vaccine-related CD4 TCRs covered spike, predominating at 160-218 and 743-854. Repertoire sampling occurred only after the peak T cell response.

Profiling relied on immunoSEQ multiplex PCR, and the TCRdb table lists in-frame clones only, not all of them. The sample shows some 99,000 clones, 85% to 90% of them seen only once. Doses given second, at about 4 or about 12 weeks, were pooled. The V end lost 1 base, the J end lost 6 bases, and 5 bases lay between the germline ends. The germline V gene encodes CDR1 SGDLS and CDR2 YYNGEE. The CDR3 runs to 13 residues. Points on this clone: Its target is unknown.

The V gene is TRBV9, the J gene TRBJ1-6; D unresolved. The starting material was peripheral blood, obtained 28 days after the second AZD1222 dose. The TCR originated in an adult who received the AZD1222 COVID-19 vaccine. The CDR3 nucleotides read TGTGCCAGCAGCGTATGGGGTAATTCACCCCTCCACTTT. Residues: CASSVWGNSPLHF.